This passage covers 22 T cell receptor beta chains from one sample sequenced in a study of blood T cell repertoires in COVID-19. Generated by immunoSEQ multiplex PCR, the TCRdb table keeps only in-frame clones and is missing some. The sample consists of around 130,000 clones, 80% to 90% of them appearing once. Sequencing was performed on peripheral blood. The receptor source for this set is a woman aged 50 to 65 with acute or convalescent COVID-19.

CDR3 protein: CASSEGGLDTQYF. In DNA form, the CDR3 reads TGCGCCAGCAGTGAGGGCGGCCTAGATACGCAGTATTTT. V gene TRBV10-1 combines with J gene TRBJ2-3; D is undetermined. The length of the CDR3 is 13 residues. Per germline, CDR1 WNHNN and CDR2 SYGVQD (reference sequence). V lost 2 bases to trimming and J lost 5 bases, with 8 bases between them.

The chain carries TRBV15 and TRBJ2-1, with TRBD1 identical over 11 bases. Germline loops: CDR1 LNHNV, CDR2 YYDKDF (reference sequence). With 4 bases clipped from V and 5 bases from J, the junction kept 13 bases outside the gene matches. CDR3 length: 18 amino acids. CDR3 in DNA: TGTGCCACCAGCATCTTGTATTTGGGACAGGGGGAAAACAATGAGCAGTTCTTC. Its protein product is CATSILYLGQGENNEQFF. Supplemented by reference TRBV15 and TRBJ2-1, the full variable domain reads DAMVIQNPRYQVTQFGKPVTLSCSQTLNHNVMYWYQQKSSQAPKLLFHYYDKDFNNEADTPDNFQSRRPNTSFCFLDIRSPGLGDTAMYLCATSILYLGQGENNEQFFGPGTRLTVL.

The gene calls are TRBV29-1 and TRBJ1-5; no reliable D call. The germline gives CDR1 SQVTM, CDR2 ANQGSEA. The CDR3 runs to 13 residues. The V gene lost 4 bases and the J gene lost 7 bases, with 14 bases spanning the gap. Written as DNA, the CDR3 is TGCAGCGTTGTTATCCAGGCGGGACAGCCCCAGCATTTT. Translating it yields CSVVIQAGQPQHF.

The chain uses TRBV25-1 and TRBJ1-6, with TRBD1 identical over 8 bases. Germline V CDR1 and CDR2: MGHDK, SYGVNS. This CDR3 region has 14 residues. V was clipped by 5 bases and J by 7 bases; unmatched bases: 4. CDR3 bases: TGTGCCAGCAGTAGGACAGGGAGGAATTCACCCCTCCACTTT. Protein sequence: CASSRTGRNSPLHF.

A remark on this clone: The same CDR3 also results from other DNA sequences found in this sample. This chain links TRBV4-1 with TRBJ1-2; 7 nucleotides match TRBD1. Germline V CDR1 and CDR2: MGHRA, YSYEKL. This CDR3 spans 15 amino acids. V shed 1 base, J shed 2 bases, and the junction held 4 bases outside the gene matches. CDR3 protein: CASSQADRANYGYTF. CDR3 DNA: TGCGCCAGCAGCCAAGCAGACAGGGCCAACTATGGCTACACCTTC.

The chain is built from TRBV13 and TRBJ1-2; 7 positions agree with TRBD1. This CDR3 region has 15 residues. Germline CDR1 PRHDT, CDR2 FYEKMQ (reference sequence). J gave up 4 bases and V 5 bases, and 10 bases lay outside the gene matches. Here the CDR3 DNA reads TGTGCCAGCAGCCCCAGAGTAACAGGGGTCTATGGCTACACCTTC. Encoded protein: CASSPRVTGVYGYTF.

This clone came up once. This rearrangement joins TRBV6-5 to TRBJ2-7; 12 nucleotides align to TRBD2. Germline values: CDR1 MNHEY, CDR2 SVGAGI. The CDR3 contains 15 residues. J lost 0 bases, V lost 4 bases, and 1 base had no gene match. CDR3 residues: CASSSGLAGSYEQYF. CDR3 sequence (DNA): TGTGCCAGCAGTTCGGGACTAGCGGGCTCCTACGAGCAGTACTTC.

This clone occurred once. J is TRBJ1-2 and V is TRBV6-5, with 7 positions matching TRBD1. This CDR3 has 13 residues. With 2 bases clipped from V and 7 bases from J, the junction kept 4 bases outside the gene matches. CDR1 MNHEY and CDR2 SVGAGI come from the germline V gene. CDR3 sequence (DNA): TGTGCCAGCAGTTACGTGACAGGGATTGGCTACACCTTC. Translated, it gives CASSYVTGIGYTF.

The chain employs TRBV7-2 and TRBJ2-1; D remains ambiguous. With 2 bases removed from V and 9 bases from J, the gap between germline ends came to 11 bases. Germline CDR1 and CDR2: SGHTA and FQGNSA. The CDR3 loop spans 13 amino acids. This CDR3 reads CASSLIRGVEQFF. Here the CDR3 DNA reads TGTGCCAGCAGCTTAATCCGCGGAGTTGAGCAGTTCTTC.

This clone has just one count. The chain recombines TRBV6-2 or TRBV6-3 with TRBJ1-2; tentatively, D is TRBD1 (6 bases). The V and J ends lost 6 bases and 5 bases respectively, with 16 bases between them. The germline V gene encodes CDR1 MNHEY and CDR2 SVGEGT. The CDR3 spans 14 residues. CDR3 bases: TGTGCCAGCAGCGAACTGACAGGAGGTTATGGCTACACCTTC. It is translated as CASSELTGGYGYTF.

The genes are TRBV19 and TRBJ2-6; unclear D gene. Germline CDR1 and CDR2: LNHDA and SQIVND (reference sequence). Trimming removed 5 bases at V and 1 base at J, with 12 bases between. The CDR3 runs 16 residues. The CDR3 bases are TGTGCCAGTAGTCTACGTTCCCCTTCTGGGGCCAACGTCCTGACTTTC. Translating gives CASSLRSPSGANVLTF.

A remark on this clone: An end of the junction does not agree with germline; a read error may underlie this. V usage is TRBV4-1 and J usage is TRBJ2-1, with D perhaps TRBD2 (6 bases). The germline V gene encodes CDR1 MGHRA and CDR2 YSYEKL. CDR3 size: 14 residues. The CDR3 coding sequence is TGCGCCAGCTGCCAGGGAGGATACTACAATGAGCAGTTCTTC. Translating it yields CASCQGGYYNEQFF.

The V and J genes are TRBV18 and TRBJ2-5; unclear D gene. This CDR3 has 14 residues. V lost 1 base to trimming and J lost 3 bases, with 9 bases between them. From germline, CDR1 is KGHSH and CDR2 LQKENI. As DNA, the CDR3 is TGTGCCAGCTCACCACTTGCCGGAGAAGAGACCCAGTACTTC. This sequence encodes CASSPLAGEETQYF.

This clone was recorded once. CDR3 sequence reads: CASSPGPGLAGSSYNEQFF. The DNA of the CDR3 is TGTGCCAGCTCCCCAGGTCCGGGACTAGCGGGGAGCTCCTACAATGAGCAGTTCTTC. J is TRBJ2-1 and V is TRBV18, with TRBD2 identical over 13 bases. There are 19 residues in the CDR3. With V trimmed by 6 bases and J by 0 bases, 11 bases remained unmatched. CDR1 is KGHSH and CDR2 is LQKENI in the germline V gene.

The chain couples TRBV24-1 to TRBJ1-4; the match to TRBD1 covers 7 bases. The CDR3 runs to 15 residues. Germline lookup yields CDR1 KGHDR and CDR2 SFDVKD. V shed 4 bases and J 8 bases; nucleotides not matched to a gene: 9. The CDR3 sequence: CATSDPGTVCEKLFF. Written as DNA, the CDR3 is TGTGCCACCAGTGACCCCGGGACAGTCTGCGAAAAACTGTTTTTT.

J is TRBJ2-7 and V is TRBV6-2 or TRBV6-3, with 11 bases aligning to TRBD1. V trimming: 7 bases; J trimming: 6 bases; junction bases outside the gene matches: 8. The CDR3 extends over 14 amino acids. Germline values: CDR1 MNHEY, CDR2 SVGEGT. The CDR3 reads CASTPAGQGGEQYF. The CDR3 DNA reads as TGTGCCAGCACCCCTGCGGGACAGGGGGGCGAGCAGTACTTC.

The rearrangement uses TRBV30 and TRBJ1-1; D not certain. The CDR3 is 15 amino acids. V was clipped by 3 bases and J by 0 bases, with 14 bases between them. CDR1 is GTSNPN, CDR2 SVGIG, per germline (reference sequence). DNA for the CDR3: TGTGCCTGGAGGGTAGAGGGATCCTTGAACACTGAAGCTTTCTTT. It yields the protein CAWRVEGSLNTEAFF.

CDR3 DNA: TGTGCCAGCAGTGCCGTACAGGGGCCCGACACCGGGGAGCTGTTTTTT. Encoded protein: CASSAVQGPDTGELFF. The chain employs TRBV6-4 and TRBJ2-2; 7 bases map to TRBD1. The germline gives CDR1 MRHNA, CDR2 SNTAGT. The CDR3 has 16 amino acids. V was clipped by 4 bases and J by 3 bases; unmatched bases: 8.

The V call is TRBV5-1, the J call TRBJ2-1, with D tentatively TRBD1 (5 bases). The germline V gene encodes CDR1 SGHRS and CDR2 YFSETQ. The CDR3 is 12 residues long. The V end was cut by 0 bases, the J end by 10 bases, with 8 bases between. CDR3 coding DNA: TGCGCCAGCAGCTTGGTTGGGGCGGAGCAGTTCTTC. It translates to CASSLVGAEQFF. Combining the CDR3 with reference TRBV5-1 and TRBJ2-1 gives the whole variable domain KAGVTQTPRYLIKTRGQQVTLSCSPISGHRSVSWYQQTPGQGLQFLFEYFSETQRNKGNFPGRFSGRQFSNSRSEMNVSTLELGDSALYLCASSLVGAEQFFGPGTRLTVL.

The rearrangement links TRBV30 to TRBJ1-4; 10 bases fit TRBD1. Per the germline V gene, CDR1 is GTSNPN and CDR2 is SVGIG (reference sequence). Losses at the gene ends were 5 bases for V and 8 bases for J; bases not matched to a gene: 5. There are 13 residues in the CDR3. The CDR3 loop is CAWRQGAGEKLFF. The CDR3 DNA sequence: TGTGCCTGGCGACAGGGGGCGGGGGAAAAACTGTTTTTT.

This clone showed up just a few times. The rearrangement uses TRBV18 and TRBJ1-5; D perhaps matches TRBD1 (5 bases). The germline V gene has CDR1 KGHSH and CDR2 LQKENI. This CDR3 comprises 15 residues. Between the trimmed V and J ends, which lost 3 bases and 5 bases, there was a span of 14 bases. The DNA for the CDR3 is TGTGCCAGCTCACCGGCCAGGGAGGGCGATCAGCCCCAGCATTTT. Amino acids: CASSPAREGDQPQHF.

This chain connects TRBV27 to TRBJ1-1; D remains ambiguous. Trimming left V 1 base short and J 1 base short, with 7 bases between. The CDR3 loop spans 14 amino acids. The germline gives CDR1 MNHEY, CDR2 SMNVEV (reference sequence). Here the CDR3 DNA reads TGTGCCAGCAGTTTATTTCGACAGAACACTGAAGCTTTCTTT. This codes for CASSLFRQNTEAFF.